A single sample is the source of the 7 T cell receptor beta chains below, sequenced in a study of blood T cell repertoires in COVID-19. Here immunoSEQ multiplex PCR was the method, and the copy in TCRdb shows in-frame clones only, minus some. The data contain 350,000 or so clones, about 91% of them singletons. Material: peripheral blood. The receptor set was obtained from a woman aged 30 to 39 with COVID-19, enrolled during active disease.

The chain uses TRBV29-1 and TRBJ1-5; the match to TRBD1 covers 9 bases. V dropped 4 bases and J dropped 2; count of bases not matched to a gene: 12. The germline gives CDR1 SQVTM, CDR2 ANQGSEA. This CDR3 is built from 17 residues. The CDR3 DNA reads TGCAGCGTTGGGTTGGGGACAGGGTCGGGTGGCAATCAGCCCCAGCATTTT. Its translation is CSVGLGTGSGGNQPQHF.

The chain couples TRBV24-1 to TRBJ1-5; 8 positions match TRBD1. The germline gives CDR1 KGHDR, CDR2 SFDVKD. J gave up 3 bases and V 2 bases, and 5 bases lay outside the gene matches. CDR3 length: 16 residues. CDR3 protein: CATSDSQGAFNQPQHF. The CDR3 DNA sequence: TGTGCCACCAGTGATTCGCAGGGGGCCTTCAATCAGCCCCAGCATTTT.

This clone has only one observation. V gene TRBV2 combines with J gene TRBJ1-4; tentative D call: TRBD1 (6 bases). CDR3 length: 14 amino acids. The V end was cut by 8 bases, the J end by 7 bases, with 17 bases between. Per the germline V gene, CDR1 is SNHLY and CDR2 is FYNNEI. DNA of the CDR3: TGTGCCAGCGATAAGGAGCCAGGGGCTGAAAAACTGTTTTTT. Protein: CASDKEPGAEKLFF.

The chain links TRBV18 to TRBJ2-5, with no clear D. V lost 0 bases and J 2 bases, leaving 7 bases between the germline ends. The germline V gene has CDR1 KGHSH and CDR2 LQKENI. The CDR3 consists of 14 residues. The CDR3 DNA follows: TGTGCCAGCTCACCACCTACAGAACAAGAGACCCAGTACTTC. As protein: CASSPPTEQETQYF.

This clone came up once. The CDR3 DNA reads as TGCGCCAGCAGCTATGCACCGACTAGTTTGGGGGAGACCCAGTACTTC. Translating gives CASSYAPTSLGETQYF. This sequence joins TRBV5-1 and TRBJ2-5, with a tentative D call TRBD2 (6 bases). Germline CDR1 is SGHRS and CDR2 is YFSETQ. V lost 3 bases, J lost 5 bases, and 20 bases lay in between. This CDR3 comprises 16 residues.

The rearrangement links TRBV11-1 to TRBJ2-3; 9 nucleotides agree with TRBD2. Looked up from germline, CDR1 is SGHAT and CDR2 is FQDESV (reference sequence). Losses at the gene ends were 2 bases for V and 4 bases for J; bases not matched to a gene: 4. CDR3 size: 15 residues. CDR3 nucleotides: TGTGCCAGCAGCTTAATCGGCGGGGGGGCAGATACGCAGTATTTT. Protein sequence: CASSLIGGGADTQYF.

J is TRBJ1-2 and V is TRBV2; D is possibly TRBD1 (6 bases). Germline V lookup: CDR1 SNHLY, CDR2 FYNNEI. The CDR3 contains 13 residues. The V gene lost 3 bases and the J gene lost 8 bases, with 13 bases spanning the gap. CDR3 region: CASSDRGRGGYTF. The DNA of the CDR3 is TGTGCCAGCAGTGACAGGGGCCGGGGCGGCTACACCTTC.